These T cell receptor beta chains were read from a single sample in a study of T cell responses to AZD1222 COVID-19 vaccine. Here immunoSEQ multiplex PCR was the method, and the copy in TCRdb shows in-frame clones only, minus some. The repertoire holds 250,000 to 300,000 clones, with 90% to 95% as singletons. The source material was peripheral blood, sampled 28 days after the second AZD1222 dose. These receptors were taken from an adult who received the AZD1222 COVID-19 vaccine. Both conserved end residues are part of each CDR3. D genes are given only for firm matches. Not all rows give a size; the values are once, few, many and, for expanded clones, a class.

size: -
V: TRBV10-1
D: -
J: TRBJ1-6
DNA: TGCGCCAGCAGTGAAAGGAGGGGATCACCCCTCCACTTT
CDR3: CASSERRGSPLHF

size: -
V: TRBV13
D: -
J: TRBJ2-4
DNA: TGTGCCAGCAGCTTAGAGGGGGGAAGGTTTAACATTCAGTACTTC
CDR3: CASSLEGGRFNIQYF

size: -
V: TRBV25-1
D: -
J: TRBJ2-2
DNA: TGTGCCAGCAGTGATAGGGGACGGGACACCGGGGAGCTGTTTTTT
CDR3: CASSDRGRDTGELFF

size: -
V: TRBV2
D: -
J: TRBJ2-2
DNA: TGTGCCAGCAGACAGTACACCGGGGAGCTGTTTTTT
CDR3: CASRQYTGELFF

size: -
V: TRBV28
D: -
J: TRBJ1-5
DNA: TGTGCCAGCAGATGGGGGGCCGATCAGCCCCAGCATTTT
CDR3: CASRWGADQPQHF

size: -
V: TRBV2
D: -
J: TRBJ1-5
DNA: TGTGCCAGCAGTGACTTCCCCCTAAGTTGGGCCCAGCATTTT
CDR3: CASSDFPLSWAQHF

size: -
V: TRBV19
D: TRBD1
J: TRBJ2-7
DNA: TGTGCCACAGGACAGGGGCAGTGGAATGAGCAGTACTTC
CDR3: CATGQGQWNEQYF

size: -
V: TRBV7-3
D: -
J: TRBJ2-3
DNA: TGTGCCAGCAGCCCTACCCAGGGCCCGAGGGGCACAGATACGCAGTATTTT
CDR3: CASSPTQGPRGTDTQYF

size: -
V: TRBV4-2
D: TRBD1
J: TRBJ2-1
DNA: TGTGCCAGCAGCCAAGTTTGGGCCCCGGACAGGGCCTCCTACAATGAGCAGTTCTTC
CDR3: CASSQVWAPDRASYNEQFF

size: few
V: TRBV28
D: TRBD1
J: TRBJ2-7
DNA: TGTGCCAGCAGTCCTCCTGACAGGGCCTACGAGCAGTACTTC
CDR3: CASSPPDRAYEQYF

size: -
V: TRBV3-1/TRBV3-2
D: -
J: TRBJ1-1
DNA: TGTGCCAGCAGCCAAGGCCTGGGGAACACTGAAGCTTTCTTT
CDR3: CASSQGLGNTEAFF

size: once
V: TRBV11-2
D: -
J: TRBJ2-1
DNA: TGTGCCAGCAGCCTAAGAGGGGGGGCCTACAATGAGCAGTTCTTC
CDR3: CASSLRGGAYNEQFF

size: -
V: TRBV10-2
D: TRBD1
J: TRBJ1-1
DNA: TGCGCCAGCCGGGACAGGGGGCTGGTCACTGAAGCTTTCTTT
CDR3: CASRDRGLVTEAFF

size: -
V: TRBV28
D: -
J: TRBJ1-3
DNA: TGTGCCAGCAGTTTAGCCAACACCATATATTTT
CDR3: CASSLANTIYF

size: -
V: TRBV19
D: -
J: TRBJ2-7
DNA: TGTGCCAGTAGTAAAGAGGGGCGGGACGAGCAGTACTTC
CDR3: CASSKEGRDEQYF

size: -
V: TRBV7-9
D: -
J: TRBJ1-1
DNA: TGTGCCAGCAGCCCGGGAGGGGAAGCTTTCTTT
CDR3: CASSPGGEAFF

size: -
V: TRBV12-5
D: -
J: TRBJ2-1
DNA: TGTGCTAGTGGTTTATGGAGCCATCAACGGCAGTTCTTC
CDR3: CASGLWSHQRQFF

size: -
V: TRBV19
D: -
J: TRBJ2-3
DNA: TGTGCCAGTTCGGAGGGGAGGCAGTATTTT
CDR3: CASSEGRQYF

size: -
V: TRBV9
D: -
J: TRBJ1-1
DNA: TGTGCCAGCAGCGTAGGGTGGGCAGGCACTGAAGCTTTCTTT
CDR3: CASSVGWAGTEAFF

size: -
V: TRBV4-2
D: -
J: TRBJ2-4
DNA: TGTGCCAGCAGCCAAGAGGGAGAAGCCAAAAACATTCAGTACTTC
CDR3: CASSQEGEAKNIQYF

size: -
V: TRBV18
D: -
J: TRBJ2-1
DNA: TGTGCCAGCTCACCACCGTCGACAGCAGAGCAGTTCTTC
CDR3: CASSPPSTAEQFF

size: -
V: TRBV2
D: TRBD2
J: TRBJ2-7
DNA: TGTGCCAGCAGTGGAGGTGCGGGGGGCGAGCAGTACTTC
CDR3: CASSGGAGGEQYF

size: -
V: TRBV5-6
D: -
J: TRBJ1-1
DNA: TGTGCCAGCAGCCCGCGGGGTGGGGTCATGAACACTGAAGCTTTCTTT
CDR3: CASSPRGGVMNTEAFF

size: -
V: TRBV12-3/TRBV12-4
D: -
J: TRBJ1-3
DNA: TGTGCCAACAAAGTGCACAGACGAAACACCATATATTTT
CDR3: CANKVHRRNTIYF

size: -
V: TRBV19
D: TRBD1
J: TRBJ1-5
DNA: TGTGCCAGTAGCCGGACAGGGAGTATTAGCAATCAGCCCCAGCATTTT
CDR3: CASSRTGSISNQPQHF

size: -
V: TRBV9
D: TRBD2
J: TRBJ2-1
DNA: TGTGCCAGCAGCCCGACTAGCGGGGACAATGAGCAGTTCTTC
CDR3: CASSPTSGDNEQFF

size: -
V: TRBV5-6
D: -
J: TRBJ1-2
DNA: TGTGCCAGCAGCTGGGGGGCGCTTAACTATGGCTACACCTTC
CDR3: CASSWGALNYGYTF

size: once
V: TRBV5-5
D: -
J: TRBJ2-7
DNA: TGTGCCAGCAGCTTCAGGGATCTCAACGAGCAGTACTTC
CDR3: CASSFRDLNEQYF

size: -
V: TRBV5-1
D: -
J: TRBJ1-2
DNA: TGCGCCAGCAGCTCATCCAATACGGGGAACTATGGCTACACCTTC
CDR3: CASSSSNTGNYGYTF

size: -
V: TRBV19
D: -
J: TRBJ1-6
DNA: TGTGCCAGTAGTATCGGGGAGTATAATTCACCCCTCCACTTT
CDR3: CASSIGEYNSPLHF

size: once
V: TRBV4-1
D: TRBD1
J: TRBJ1-5
DNA: TGCGCCAGCAGCCAAGGAAGACAGGGGGCTAGCAATCAGCCCCAGCATTTT
CDR3: CASSQGRQGASNQPQHF

size: -
V: TRBV2
D: -
J: TRBJ1-6
DNA: TGTGCCAGCAGCTCCGGGCCTTATTCACCCCTCCACTTT
CDR3: CASSSGPYSPLHF

size: -
V: TRBV29-1
D: -
J: TRBJ2-2
DNA: TGCAGCGGGGCCCCAGACAGGTTCACCGGGGAGCTGTTTTTT
CDR3: CSGAPDRFTGELFF

size: -
V: TRBV2
D: TRBD1
J: TRBJ1-1
DNA: TGTGCCAGCAGCGCCATAGGGGGCCTTGAAGCTTTCTTT
CDR3: CASSAIGGLEAFF

size: -
V: TRBV19
D: -
J: TRBJ1-4
DNA: TGTGCCAGTAGTATTGGCCCCCCGGGGGCTGTTAGAGAAAAACTGTTTTTT
CDR3: CASSIGPPGAVREKLFF

size: -
V: TRBV28
D: -
J: TRBJ1-5
DNA: TGTGCCAGCAACATAATGGAGGGAAATAGCAATCAGCCCCAGCATTTT
CDR3: CASNIMEGNSNQPQHF

size: -
V: TRBV6-6
D: -
J: TRBJ2-5
DNA: TGTGCCAGCAGTCCCTTGGACCATGGGACGGAGACCCAGTACTTC
CDR3: CASSPLDHGTETQYF

size: -
V: TRBV7-2
D: -
J: TRBJ1-5
DNA: TGTGCCAGCAGCAGGGACCGATACAATCAGCCCCAGCATTTT
CDR3: CASSRDRYNQPQHF

size: once
V: TRBV11-2
D: -
J: TRBJ1-5
DNA: TGTGCCAGCAGCTTAGAGCCCGGGTGGCGCAATCAGCCCCAGCATTTT
CDR3: CASSLEPGWRNQPQHF

size: -
V: TRBV7-2
D: -
J: TRBJ2-7
DNA: TGTGCCAGCAGCTGGACGGAGGACCCCTACGAGCAGTACTTC
CDR3: CASSWTEDPYEQYF

size: -
V: TRBV28
D: TRBD1
J: TRBJ1-1
DNA: TGTGCCAGCAGTTTGGGACAGGGGGCCTCTCACACTGAAGCTTTCTTT
CDR3: CASSLGQGASHTEAFF

size: -
V: TRBV19
D: TRBD1
J: TRBJ1-3
DNA: TGTGCCAGTAGTTCGACAGGGGGCAGTGGAAACACCATATATTTT
CDR3: CASSSTGGSGNTIYF

size: few
V: TRBV28
D: -
J: TRBJ1-4
DNA: TGTGCCAGCAGTGCCCAAGTTCAGGTACTGTTTTTT
CDR3: CASSAQVQVLFF

size: -
V: TRBV5-4
D: -
J: TRBJ2-3
DNA: TGTGCCAGCAGCTTGGCCAGGGGCTTACCCACAGATACGCAGTATTTT
CDR3: CASSLARGLPTDTQYF

size: -
V: TRBV28
D: TRBD2
J: TRBJ2-2
DNA: TGTGCCAGCAGCCGGGGAGGGGCGTTATCCGGGGAGCTGTTTTTT
CDR3: CASSRGGALSGELFF

size: -
V: TRBV19
D: -
J: TRBJ2-7
DNA: TGTGCCAGTAGTATAGTCGGCACGTCCTACGAGCAGTACTTC
CDR3: CASSIVGTSYEQYF

size: -
V: TRBV7-3
D: -
J: TRBJ2-3
DNA: TGTGCCAGCAGCTGGGGTGGAGTCACAGATACGCAGTATTTT
CDR3: CASSWGGVTDTQYF

size: -
V: TRBV9
D: TRBD1
J: TRBJ2-6
DNA: TGTGCCAGCAGTCGGGACAGCCCACTCTCTGGGGCCAACGTCCTGACTTTC
CDR3: CASSRDSPLSGANVLTF

size: -
V: TRBV3-1/TRBV3-2
D: -
J: TRBJ1-6
DNA: TGTGCCAGCAGCCAAGGACGTGGCGGGGCACCCCTCCACTTT
CDR3: CASSQGRGGAPLHF

size: -
V: TRBV7-2
D: -
J: TRBJ1-3
DNA: TGTGCCAGCAGCTTAGCACACAGCCCTGGAAACACCATATATTTT
CDR3: CASSLAHSPGNTIYF

size: -
V: TRBV5-4
D: -
J: TRBJ1-2
DNA: TGTGCCAGCAGCCCTGGTATAAACGGGGGCTACACCTTC
CDR3: CASSPGINGGYTF

size: -
V: TRBV2
D: TRBD1
J: TRBJ1-6
DNA: TGTGCCAGCATAAAGGACAGGGGGGCCGTTATGAATTCACCCCTCCACTTT
CDR3: CASIKDRGAVMNSPLHF

size: once
V: TRBV2
D: -
J: TRBJ2-3
DNA: TGTGCCAGCAGTGTTCGGGGTAGCACAGATACGCAGTATTTT
CDR3: CASSVRGSTDTQYF

size: -
V: TRBV5-1
D: -
J: TRBJ2-2
DNA: TGCGCCAGCAGCGCAGGGGGGACGAACACCGGGGAGCTGTTTTTT
CDR3: CASSAGGTNTGELFF

size: -
V: TRBV7-2
D: -
J: TRBJ2-3
DNA: TGTGCCAGCGGGACGGGAGGCACAGATACGCAGTATTTT
CDR3: CASGTGGTDTQYF

size: -
V: TRBV7-2
D: -
J: TRBJ1-5
DNA: TGTGCCAGCAGCTTACGGGCGTATAGCAATCAGCCCCAGCATTTT
CDR3: CASSLRAYSNQPQHF